Following are 6 T cell receptor beta chains from one sample sequenced in a study of CD8 T cells in ankylosing spondylitis. TCRdb ran MiXCR on the 5' RACE reads and lists one entry per CDR3 protein. Of about 220,000 distinct CDR3 sequences in the sample, around a quarter were seen once. Sequenced: blood, either unsorted or a sorted T cell fraction (not recorded which). Receptors were obtained from a male donor with ankylosing spondylitis or in good health (not recorded which).

This clonotype has a count of ten or more. The chain links TRBV6-1 to TRBJ2-4; 7 nucleotides align to TRBD2. Unmatched junction bases numbered 7, after V lost 8 bases and J lost 0 bases. This CDR3 is built from 15 residues. Germline CDR1 and CDR2: MNHNS and SASEGT. CDR3 coding DNA: TGTGCCAGCGGGAGGGGCGTCGGAGCCAAAAACATTCAGTACTTC. It is translated as CASGRGVGAKNIQYF.

As DNA, the CDR3 is TGCAGTGCTAATGTAGGGGTCGGTGAAAAACTGTTTTTT. Translating it yields CSANVGVGEKLFF. The V and J genes are TRBV20-1 and TRBJ1-4; maybe TRBD1 (5 bases). V lost 4 bases and J lost 7, with 13 bases in between. The CDR3 contains 13 residues. CDR1 DFQATT and CDR2 SNEGSKA come from the germline V gene (reference sequence).

This clonotype has at least ten counts. The genes are TRBV20-1 and TRBJ2-1; TRBD2 is a possible D gene (5 bases). Germline-derived CDR1 and CDR2 are DFQATT and SNEGSKA (reference sequence). V was trimmed by 3 bases and J by 0 bases, leaving 9 bases between them. CDR3 size: 14 residues. CDR3 in DNA: TGCAGTGCTAGCGGGATCGACTCCTACAATGAGCAGTTCTTC. Residues: CSASGIDSYNEQFF.

This chain connects TRBV4-2 to TRBJ2-7, with D perhaps being TRBD1 or TRBD2 (6 bases each). This CDR3 has 16 residues. V was cut by 3 bases and J by 5 bases, with 20 bases left in between. Germline V gene sequence: CDR1 LGHNA, CDR2 YNFKEQ. As DNA, the CDR3 is TGTGCCAGCAGCCACGGGATCCAGGGGACTTTGGACGAGCAGTACTTC. It translates to CASSHGIQGTLDEQYF.

This clonotype was seen only a few times. The rearrangement joins TRBV5-1 to TRBJ2-2; a possible D gene is TRBD1 (5 bases). V lost 1 base and J 4 bases, leaving 5 bases between the germline ends. CDR1 SGHRS and CDR2 YFSETQ come from the germline V gene. This CDR3 comprises 13 residues. CDR3 in amino acids: CASSLTGTGELFF. The CDR3 DNA reads TGCGCCAGCAGCTTGACAGGCACCGGGGAGCTGTTTTTT.

This clonotype was seen ten or more times. V usage is TRBV5-6 and J usage is TRBJ1-1; D ambiguous. This CDR3 is built from 14 residues. CDR1 and CDR2 (germline): SGHDT, YYEEEE. Trimming shortened V by 4 bases and J by 5 bases, and 15 bases separated the two germline ends. The CDR3 sequence: CASSRGGVGTEAFF. CDR3 in DNA: TGTGCCAGCAGCAGAGGTGGAGTTGGTACTGAAGCTTTCTTT.